A selection of T cell receptor beta chains follows, all from one sample in a study of shared clonotypes between healthy human individuals. The data were produced by immunoSEQ multiplex PCR, yet TCRdb's version contains in-frame clones alone and is incomplete. The data show more than 2 million clones, nearly 97% seen once. The sample consisted of naive CD4+ T cells sorted from blood. These receptors were taken from a young man in good health. The CDR3 runs from the conserved cysteine through the conserved F or W. The D gene is left open where the match is weak. Only some rows state a clone size, as once, few, many or a class for expanded clones.

clone_size: NA; d_call: NA; j_call: TRBJ1-4; v_call: TRBV7-2; cdr3_nt: TGTGCCAGCAGCTTAGGCCCCAATGAAAAACTGTTTTTT; cdr3_aa: CASSLGPNEKLFF
clone_size: NA; d_call: NA; j_call: TRBJ2-2; v_call: TRBV19; cdr3_nt: TGTGCCAGTTTCTTGCAGCCCTATTGGGGAAACACCGGGGAGCTGTTTTTT; cdr3_aa: CASFLQPYWGNTGELFF
clone_size: NA; d_call: NA; j_call: TRBJ1-5; v_call: TRBV21-1; cdr3_nt: TGTGCCAGCAGCAAAGGTCCCAATCCAATGTATCAGCCCCAGCATTTT; cdr3_aa: CASSKGPNPMYQPQHF
clone_size: NA; d_call: TRBD2; j_call: TRBJ2-3; v_call: TRBV5-4; cdr3_nt: TGTGCCAGCAGCTCCGGGACTAGCGGGAGGGGATTCACAGATACGCAGTATTTT; cdr3_aa: CASSSGTSGRGFTDTQYF
clone_size: NA; d_call: NA; j_call: TRBJ1-3; v_call: TRBV9; cdr3_nt: TGTGCCAGCAGCGACGGCAGTGGAATTGTGGGGACCATATATTTT; cdr3_aa: CASSDGSGIVGTIYF
clone_size: NA; d_call: NA; j_call: TRBJ1-2; v_call: TRBV2; cdr3_nt: TGTGCCAGCAAGACGAGCCCCAACTATGGCTACACCTTC; cdr3_aa: CASKTSPNYGYTF
clone_size: NA; d_call: NA; j_call: TRBJ1-5; v_call: TRBV4-2; cdr3_nt: TGTGCCAGCAGCCAAGGAAGGGATAGCAATCAGCCCCAGCATTTT; cdr3_aa: CASSQGRDSNQPQHF
clone_size: NA; d_call: NA; j_call: TRBJ2-2; v_call: TRBV5-4; cdr3_nt: TGTGCCAGCAGCCGGGGCGAGGGCACCGGGGAGCTGTTTTTT; cdr3_aa: CASSRGEGTGELFF
clone_size: NA; d_call: TRBD1; j_call: TRBJ2-2; v_call: TRBV7-9; cdr3_nt: TGTGCCAGCAGGTCCGGACAGGGTATGGCCGGGGAGCTGTTTTTT; cdr3_aa: CASRSGQGMAGELFF
clone_size: NA; d_call: NA; j_call: TRBJ2-7; v_call: TRBV20-1; cdr3_nt: TGCGGGGGGGCAGGGGCATACGAGCAGTACTTC; cdr3_aa: CGGAGAYEQYF
clone_size: once; d_call: TRBD1; j_call: TRBJ1-2; v_call: TRBV9; cdr3_nt: TGTGCCAGCAGCGCGGGACAGGAGCCCTATGGCTACACCTTC; cdr3_aa: CASSAGQEPYGYTF
clone_size: NA; d_call: NA; j_call: TRBJ1-2; v_call: TRBV18; cdr3_nt: TGTGCCAGCTCACAAACAAACTGGGAGCAGAATGGCTACACCTTC; cdr3_aa: CASSQTNWEQNGYTF
clone_size: NA; d_call: TRBD1; j_call: TRBJ2-7; v_call: TRBV6-5; cdr3_nt: TGTGCCAGCAGTTACCCGGGACAGGGGATGATCGAGCAGTACTTC; cdr3_aa: CASSYPGQGMIEQYF
clone_size: NA; d_call: NA; j_call: TRBJ1-3; v_call: TRBV27; cdr3_nt: TGTGCCAGCAGCGCTCTCTCTGGAAACACCATATATTTT; cdr3_aa: CASSALSGNTIYF
clone_size: NA; d_call: NA; j_call: TRBJ1-3; v_call: TRBV4-3; cdr3_nt: TGCGCCAGCAGCCAAGACTTCACATCCAGCTCTGGAAACACCATATATTTT; cdr3_aa: CASSQDFTSSSGNTIYF
clone_size: NA; d_call: NA; j_call: TRBJ1-2; v_call: TRBV19; cdr3_nt: TGTGCCAGTAGTATAGCAAACTATGGCTACACCTTC; cdr3_aa: CASSIANYGYTF
clone_size: NA; d_call: NA; j_call: TRBJ2-7; v_call: TRBV11-2; cdr3_nt: TGTGCCAGCAGCTTAGCGGTCCCCCTTTCCTACGAGCAGTACTTC; cdr3_aa: CASSLAVPLSYEQYF
clone_size: NA; d_call: NA; j_call: TRBJ1-1; v_call: TRBV5-4; cdr3_nt: TGTGCCAGCAGCTTAGGAGAATTGAACACTGAAGCTTTCTTT; cdr3_aa: CASSLGELNTEAFF
clone_size: NA; d_call: TRBD1; j_call: TRBJ2-7; v_call: TRBV6-5; cdr3_nt: TGTGCCGGCCCGGGACAGATGCCGGGCTACGAGCAGTACTTC; cdr3_aa: CAGPGQMPGYEQYF
clone_size: NA; d_call: TRBD1; j_call: TRBJ1-2; v_call: TRBV18; cdr3_nt: TGTGCCAGCTCACATCCAGGGGGTAATGGCTACACCTTC; cdr3_aa: CASSHPGGNGYTF
clone_size: NA; d_call: NA; j_call: TRBJ2-5; v_call: TRBV18; cdr3_nt: TGTGCCAGCTCACCCTATCCAGGGGTGGAGACCCAGTACTTC; cdr3_aa: CASSPYPGVETQYF
clone_size: NA; d_call: NA; j_call: TRBJ2-7; v_call: TRBV19; cdr3_nt: TGTGCCAGTAGCTCCGGGACTCTGGAGACCTACGAGCAGTACTTC; cdr3_aa: CASSSGTLETYEQYF
clone_size: NA; d_call: NA; j_call: TRBJ1-1; v_call: TRBV7-8; cdr3_nt: TGTGCCAGCAGCTTCCGACAAATCAACACTGAAGCTTTCTTT; cdr3_aa: CASSFRQINTEAFF
clone_size: NA; d_call: NA; j_call: TRBJ2-5; v_call: TRBV5-1; cdr3_nt: TGCGCCAGCAGCTTGTCAGCCCAAGAGACCCAGTACTTC; cdr3_aa: CASSLSAQETQYF
clone_size: NA; d_call: NA; j_call: TRBJ1-1; v_call: TRBV30; cdr3_nt: TGTGCCTGGAGTGTACGGGTTGAAGCTTTCTTT; cdr3_aa: CAWSVRVEAFF
clone_size: NA; d_call: NA; j_call: TRBJ1-2; v_call: TRBV27; cdr3_nt: TGTGCCAGCGGAAGCCTCTATGGCTACACCTTC; cdr3_aa: CASGSLYGYTF
clone_size: NA; d_call: TRBD2; j_call: TRBJ2-2; v_call: TRBV18; cdr3_nt: TGTGCCAGCTCACAGGGACTAGCGGCAAACACCGGGGAGCTGTTTTTT; cdr3_aa: CASSQGLAANTGELFF
clone_size: NA; d_call: NA; j_call: TRBJ2-7; v_call: TRBV7-2; cdr3_nt: TGTGCCAGCAGCTTAGCAGGGGGTTCCTACGAGCAGTACTTC; cdr3_aa: CASSLAGGSYEQYF
clone_size: NA; d_call: NA; j_call: TRBJ1-2; v_call: TRBV5-6; cdr3_nt: TGTGCCAGCAGCACCTCCGGCAGAGCCCTCTATGGCTACACCTTC; cdr3_aa: CASSTSGRALYGYTF
clone_size: once; d_call: NA; j_call: TRBJ1-2; v_call: TRBV5-6; cdr3_nt: TGTGCCAGCAGCTTTAGGGTGGGCGGCTACACCTTC; cdr3_aa: CASSFRVGGYTF
clone_size: NA; d_call: NA; j_call: TRBJ2-5; v_call: TRBV15; cdr3_nt: TGTGCCACCAGCAGAGAATCTTGGTGGGGCCGAGAGACCCAGTACTTC; cdr3_aa: CATSRESWWGRETQYF
clone_size: NA; d_call: NA; j_call: TRBJ1-3; v_call: TRBV11-2; cdr3_nt: TGTGCCAGCAGACCTACAGGGAGCTCTGGAAACACCATATATTTT; cdr3_aa: CASRPTGSSGNTIYF
clone_size: once; d_call: NA; j_call: TRBJ2-2; v_call: TRBV19; cdr3_nt: TGTGCCAGTAGTACCAAATCCCCGAACACCGGGGAGCTGTTTTTT; cdr3_aa: CASSTKSPNTGELFF
clone_size: NA; d_call: NA; j_call: TRBJ2-7; v_call: TRBV10-3; cdr3_nt: TGTGCCATCAGTCAGATGGACACTTCCTACGAGCAGTACTTC; cdr3_aa: CAISQMDTSYEQYF
clone_size: NA; d_call: TRBD1; j_call: TRBJ1-2; v_call: TRBV5-1; cdr3_nt: TGCGCCAGCAGCCCGGGGACAGGGTCCTATGGCTACACCTTC; cdr3_aa: CASSPGTGSYGYTF
clone_size: NA; d_call: TRBD2; j_call: TRBJ2-1; v_call: TRBV7-8; cdr3_nt: TGTGCCAGCAGCCCGTCGTTCCCTAGCGGGAGGTGGGATGAGCAGTTCTTC; cdr3_aa: CASSPSFPSGRWDEQFF
clone_size: once; d_call: TRBD1; j_call: TRBJ1-4; v_call: TRBV18; cdr3_nt: TGTGCCAGCTCACATACAGGGGGCGATACTAATGAAAAACTGTTTTTT; cdr3_aa: CASSHTGGDTNEKLFF
clone_size: NA; d_call: NA; j_call: TRBJ1-1; v_call: TRBV5-1; cdr3_nt: TGCGCCAGCAGCCTGGGAATATTGAACACTGAAGCTTTCTTT; cdr3_aa: CASSLGILNTEAFF
clone_size: NA; d_call: NA; j_call: TRBJ2-2; v_call: TRBV6-6; cdr3_nt: TGTGCCAGCAGTCGGAACACCGGGGAGCTGTTTTTT; cdr3_aa: CASSRNTGELFF
clone_size: NA; d_call: NA; j_call: TRBJ2-5; v_call: TRBV5-1; cdr3_nt: TGCGCCAGCAGCAATAAGGGGGACCACAACAGCGTGACCCAGTACTTC; cdr3_aa: CASSNKGDHNSVTQYF
clone_size: NA; d_call: NA; j_call: TRBJ2-2; v_call: TRBV11-3; cdr3_nt: TGTGCCAGCAGCTTATTACGCACCGGGGAGCTGTTTTTT; cdr3_aa: CASSLLRTGELFF
clone_size: NA; d_call: TRBD1; j_call: TRBJ2-2; v_call: TRBV11-2; cdr3_nt: TGTGCCAGTGTTTTGGGACAGGGGGTCGGCACCGGGGAGCTGTTTTTT; cdr3_aa: CASVLGQGVGTGELFF
clone_size: NA; d_call: TRBD1; j_call: TRBJ2-4; v_call: TRBV11-3; cdr3_nt: TGTGCCAGCAGCCCAGGACAGGGCTGGAACATTCAGTACTTC; cdr3_aa: CASSPGQGWNIQYF
clone_size: NA; d_call: NA; j_call: TRBJ1-1; v_call: TRBV6-5; cdr3_nt: TGTGCCAGCAGTTCCCCAGGGACGGACACTGAAGCTTTCTTT; cdr3_aa: CASSSPGTDTEAFF
clone_size: NA; d_call: NA; j_call: TRBJ2-4; v_call: TRBV18; cdr3_nt: TGTGCCAGCTCACCCGCGGGACAGCTAAACATTCAGTACTTC; cdr3_aa: CASSPAGQLNIQYF
clone_size: NA; d_call: TRBD1; j_call: TRBJ2-5; v_call: TRBV5-4; cdr3_nt: TGTGCCAGCAGCTGGGGACAGCCCCAAGAGACCCAGTACTTC; cdr3_aa: CASSWGQPQETQYF
clone_size: NA; d_call: NA; j_call: TRBJ2-5; v_call: TRBV30; cdr3_nt: TGTGCCTGGAGTGTTCTCGATCAAGAGACCCAGTACTTC; cdr3_aa: CAWSVLDQETQYF
clone_size: NA; d_call: TRBD2; j_call: TRBJ2-3; v_call: TRBV4-1; cdr3_nt: TGCGCCAGCAGCCAGCCGGGACTAGCGGCAGATACGCAGTATTTT; cdr3_aa: CASSQPGLAADTQYF